The rows below give T cell receptor beta chains drawn from one sample of a study of T cell responses to AZD1222 COVID-19 vaccine. The data were produced by immunoSEQ multiplex PCR, yet TCRdb's version contains in-frame clones alone and is incomplete. Here the sample spans 130,000 to 150,000 clones, about 90% being singletons. Source: peripheral blood, taken on day 0 of AZD1222 vaccination. The source of these receptors is an adult in good health. CDR3s include the opening cysteine and the closing phenylalanine or tryptophan. D genes are given only for firm matches. Clone size is not always given. Where it is, it says once, few, many or a class for expanded clones.

CDR3 protein: CASDLRGPYGYTF; CDR3 DNA: TGCGCCAGCGACCTCCGGGGCCCCTATGGCTACACCTTC; clone size: NA; J gene: TRBJ1-2; D gene: NA; V gene: TRBV5-1
CDR3 protein: CASSDSSYEQYF; CDR3 DNA: TGTGCCAGCTCAGACAGTTCCTACGAGCAGTACTTC; clone size: NA; J gene: TRBJ2-7; D gene: NA; V gene: TRBV18
CDR3 protein: CASGSDRGSPLHF; CDR3 DNA: TGTGCCAGCGGATCGGACAGGGGTTCACCCCTCCACTTT; clone size: NA; J gene: TRBJ1-6; D gene: TRBD1; V gene: TRBV6-5
CDR3 protein: CASSVALGGTQETQYF; CDR3 DNA: TGTGCCAGCAGCGTAGCTCTGGGGGGGACTCAAGAGACCCAGTACTTC; clone size: NA; J gene: TRBJ2-5; D gene: TRBD2; V gene: TRBV9
CDR3 protein: CASSPAGRVPYNEQFF; CDR3 DNA: TGTGCCAGCAGCCCAGCGGGAAGGGTCCCCTACAATGAGCAGTTCTTC; clone size: NA; J gene: TRBJ2-1; D gene: TRBD2; V gene: TRBV11-2
CDR3 protein: CASSQAGPGNTQYF; CDR3 DNA: TGTGCCAGCAGCCAGGCGGGACCCGGAAATACGCAGTATTTT; clone size: NA; J gene: TRBJ2-3; D gene: NA; V gene: TRBV3-1/TRBV3-2
CDR3 protein: CASTQPGQRTYEQYF; CDR3 DNA: TGTGCCAGCACCCAACCCGGACAGAGGACCTACGAGCAGTACTTC; clone size: NA; J gene: TRBJ2-7; D gene: NA; V gene: TRBV7-9
CDR3 protein: CASSPSGLATYEQYF; CDR3 DNA: TGTGCCAGCTCACCATCGGGACTTGCGACCTACGAGCAGTACTTC; clone size: NA; J gene: TRBJ2-7; D gene: NA; V gene: TRBV18
CDR3 protein: CASSIRGGRHTGELFF; CDR3 DNA: TGTGCCAGTAGTATTCGGGGGGGGCGCCACACCGGGGAGCTGTTTTTT; clone size: NA; J gene: TRBJ2-2; D gene: TRBD2; V gene: TRBV19
CDR3 protein: CASSPPSFGEQPQHF; CDR3 DNA: TGTGCCAGCAGCCCGCCTTCGTTTGGGGAACAGCCCCAGCATTTT; clone size: once; J gene: TRBJ1-5; D gene: NA; V gene: TRBV7-8
CDR3 protein: CASSFPEAFF; CDR3 DNA: TGTGCCAGCAGCTTCCCTGAAGCTTTCTTT; clone size: NA; J gene: TRBJ1-1; D gene: NA; V gene: TRBV7-9
CDR3 protein: CASSLSGNTIYF; CDR3 DNA: TGTGCCAGCAGCCTCTCTGGAAACACCATATATTTT; clone size: few; J gene: TRBJ1-3; D gene: NA; V gene: TRBV3-1/TRBV3-2
CDR3 protein: CASSESQAGPYEQYF; CDR3 DNA: TGTGCCAGCAGTGAAAGTCAGGCGGGACCCTACGAGCAGTACTTC; clone size: few; J gene: TRBJ2-7; D gene: NA; V gene: TRBV6-1
CDR3 protein: CATSEGGAVPHTGELFF; CDR3 DNA: TGTGCCACCAGCGAGGGGGGGGCCGTCCCGCACACCGGGGAGCTGTTTTTT; clone size: NA; J gene: TRBJ2-2; D gene: NA; V gene: TRBV24-1
CDR3 protein: CASSLQGPYGYTF; CDR3 DNA: TGTGCCAGCAGCTTGCAGGGCCCCTATGGCTACACCTTC; clone size: NA; J gene: TRBJ1-2; D gene: NA; V gene: TRBV5-6
CDR3 protein: CASSSDSYNSPLHF; CDR3 DNA: TGTGCCAGCAGCTCCGACAGTTATAATTCACCCCTCCACTTT; clone size: NA; J gene: TRBJ1-6; D gene: NA; V gene: TRBV7-2
CDR3 protein: CASSQGGNSLRQFF; CDR3 DNA: TGCGCCAGCAGCCAAGGGGGAAACTCTCTTAGGCAGTTCTTC; clone size: NA; J gene: TRBJ2-1; D gene: NA; V gene: TRBV4-3
CDR3 protein: CASSTRGSGNTIYF; CDR3 DNA: TGTGCCAGCAGTACTAGAGGCTCTGGAAACACCATATATTTT; clone size: NA; J gene: TRBJ1-3; D gene: NA; V gene: TRBV6-5
CDR3 protein: CSAGGPTEAFF; CDR3 DNA: TGCAGTGCTGGGGGACCCACTGAAGCTTTCTTT; clone size: NA; J gene: TRBJ1-1; D gene: NA; V gene: TRBV20-1
CDR3 protein: CASSHLNRGGPSGRPRNEQFF; CDR3 DNA: TGTGCCAGCAGCCATCTAAACCGGGGGGGGCCTAGCGGGAGGCCGCGAAATGAGCAGTTCTTC; clone size: NA; J gene: TRBJ2-1; D gene: TRBD2; V gene: TRBV14
CDR3 protein: CASSLLGNEETQYF; CDR3 DNA: TGTGCCAGCAGTTTATTGGGTAATGAAGAGACCCAGTACTTC; clone size: NA; J gene: TRBJ2-5; D gene: NA; V gene: TRBV27
CDR3 protein: CASSPVQTAGGGEGAEAFF; CDR3 DNA: TGTGCCAGCTCACCGGTCCAAACGGCAGGGGGCGGTGAAGGGGCTGAAGCTTTCTTT; clone size: NA; J gene: TRBJ1-1; D gene: TRBD1; V gene: TRBV18
CDR3 protein: CASSRGGGANYGYTF; CDR3 DNA: TGTGCCAGCTCTCGCGGGGGGGGTGCTAACTATGGCTACACCTTC; clone size: once; J gene: TRBJ1-2; D gene: NA; V gene: TRBV2
CDR3 protein: CASSFALGGVSNEKLFF; CDR3 DNA: TGTGCCAGCAGCTTCGCCCTCGGGGGGGTTTCGAATGAAAAACTGTTTTTT; clone size: few; J gene: TRBJ1-4; D gene: NA; V gene: TRBV7-6
CDR3 protein: CASSPMTGEQFF; CDR3 DNA: TGTGCCAGCAGCCCTATGACTGGTGAGCAGTTCTTC; clone size: NA; J gene: TRBJ2-1; D gene: NA; V gene: TRBV7-2
CDR3 protein: CASSIHLGTPTF; CDR3 DNA: TGTGCCAGTAGTATACATCTTGGGACACCCACTTTT; clone size: NA; J gene: TRBJ2-4; D gene: NA; V gene: TRBV19